This T cell receptor beta chain came from a study of blood T cell repertoires in COVID-19. Across the study: Specimens from acute and convalescent COVID-19 originated in the United States, Italy and Spain. T cells, B-cell-depleted T cells, or PBMCs provided the cDNA or gDNA that served as material.

In the authors' workflow: For nucleated cells, counts were estimated from reference gene primer amplification. Libraries were prepared by immunoSEQ multiplex PCR; TCRdb keeps only in-frame clonotypes and omits some of them. That table furnishes V, J and clone size, whereas the DNA furnished D and trimming. The sample carries about 79,000 clones, approximately 90% recorded once. CDR3 length: 15 amino acids. The germline CDR1 and CDR2 sequences are SNHLY and FYNNEI. The trim removed 4 bases at V and 6 bases at J, leaving 5 bases unmatched. This clonotype originated in a man aged 65-85 years with active or convalescent COVID-19. This chain connects TRBV2 to TRBJ2-1; 11 bases line up with TRBD2. The sequenced sample was peripheral blood. In DNA form, the CDR3 reads TGTGCCAGCAGTGGTGGGACTAGCGGCCTCAATGAGCAGTTCTTC. Translated, it gives CASSGGTSGLNEQFF.